The clone carrying this T cell receptor beta chain was found many times. This specimen comes from a study of CD8 T cells in ankylosing spondylitis. V was trimmed by 4 bases and J by 2 bases, leaving 8 bases between them. The CDR3 consists of 13 residues. CDR1 SGHTA and CDR2 FQGNSA come from the germline V gene. TCRdb passed the 5' RACE reads through MiXCR, listing each CDR3 protein once. The data hold about 69,000 distinct CDR3 sequences, with under 5.5% observed a single time. The specimen sequenced was blood, either unsorted or a sorted T cell fraction (not recorded which). The origin of this receptor is a male donor with ankylosing spondylitis or in good health (not recorded which). The chain links TRBV7-2 to TRBJ2-5; D remains ambiguous. CDR3 nucleotides: TGTGCCAGCAGCTCTACCGAGCAAGAGACCCAGTACTTC. Translation gives CASSSTEQETQYF.